The sequence of this TCR beta chain was determined in a study of blood T cell repertoires in COVID-19. This clone was counted a few times. The repertoire was sequenced with immunoSEQ multiplex PCR; TCRdb's copy has only in-frame clones and lacks some. This table has about 93,000 clones, just under 80% appearing once. Sample: peripheral blood. The clonotype comes from a human donor in a cohort sampled during active COVID-19.

CDR3 region: CASSSQGTDEAFF. The DNA of the CDR3 is TGTGCCAGCAGTTCTCAGGGAACAGATGAAGCTTTCTTT. This sequence joins TRBV6-5 and TRBJ1-1; tentative D call: TRBD1 (5 bases). V lost 4 bases to trimming and J lost 7 bases, with 13 bases between them. CDR3 length: 13 amino acids. The germline V gene encodes CDR1 MNHEY and CDR2 SVGAGI.